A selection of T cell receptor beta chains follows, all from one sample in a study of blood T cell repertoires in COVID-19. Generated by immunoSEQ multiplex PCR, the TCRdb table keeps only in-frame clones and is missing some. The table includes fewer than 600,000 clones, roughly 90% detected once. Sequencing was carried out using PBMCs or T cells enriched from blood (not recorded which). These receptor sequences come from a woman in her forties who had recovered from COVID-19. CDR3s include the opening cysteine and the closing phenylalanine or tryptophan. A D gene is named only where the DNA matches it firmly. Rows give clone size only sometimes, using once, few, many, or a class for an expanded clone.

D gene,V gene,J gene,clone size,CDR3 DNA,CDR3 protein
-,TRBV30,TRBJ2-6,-,TGTGCCCAGGCCGGAGGGGCCAACGTCCTGACTTTC,CAQAGGANVLTF
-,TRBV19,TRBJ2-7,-,TGTGCCACTCGGGACTCCCGCTCCTACGAGCAGTACTTC,CATRDSRSYEQYF
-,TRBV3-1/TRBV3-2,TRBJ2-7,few,TGTGCCAGCAGCCAAGATCAAAGCTACAGCTCCTACGAGCAGTACTTC,CASSQDQSYSSYEQYF
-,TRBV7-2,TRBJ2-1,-,TGTGCCAGCCAGTGGGGGCGTGGAGAGAATGAGCAGTTCTTC,CASQWGRGENEQFF
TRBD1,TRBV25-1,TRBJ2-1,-,TGTGCCAGCAGTGGTGGACAGGGTTCCAACAATGAGCAGTTCTTC,CASSGGQGSNNEQFF
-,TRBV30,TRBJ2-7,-,TGTGCCTGGAGTGTTCCAGGGGGGACGGAGCAGTACTTC,CAWSVPGGTEQYF
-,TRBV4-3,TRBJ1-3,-,TGCGCCAGCAGTCAGGCGGGGGGTTCGTCTGGAAACACCATATATTTT,CASSQAGGSSGNTIYF
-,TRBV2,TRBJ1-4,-,TGTGCCAGCAGTGATCCTTCGGGCAGGGATAATGAAAAACTGTTTTTT,CASSDPSGRDNEKLFF
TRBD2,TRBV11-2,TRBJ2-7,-,TGTGCCAGCAGCTTTCTTGGGACTAGCGACTACGAGCAGTACTTC,CASSFLGTSDYEQYF
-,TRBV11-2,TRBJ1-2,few,TGTGCCAGCAGCCCCCGACCGGGAACTAACTATGGCTACACCTTC,CASSPRPGTNYGYTF